The rows below give T cell receptor beta chains drawn from one sample of a study of blood T cell repertoires in COVID-19. TCRdb's copy holds only in-frame clones and misses some; the assay was immunoSEQ multiplex PCR. The data contain approximately 220,000 clones, about 83% of them singletons. Material: peripheral blood. The source is a woman between 45 and 60 years old with acute or convalescent COVID-19. The CDR3 runs from the conserved cysteine through the conserved F or W. The D gene is left open where the match is weak. Only part of the rows carry a size: once, few, many, or a class if the clone is expanded.

clone_size: -; j_call: TRBJ2-1; v_call: TRBV13; d_call: TRBD2; cdr3_aa: CASSSSSGRGNEQFF; cdr3_nt: TGTGCCAGCAGCTCCTCTAGCGGGAGGGGCAATGAGCAGTTCTTC
clone_size: -; j_call: TRBJ2-7; v_call: TRBV27; d_call: TRBD2; cdr3_aa: CASSWRPSGPHEQYF; cdr3_nt: TGTGCCAGCAGTTGGAGGCCTAGCGGACCCCACGAGCAGTACTTC
clone_size: -; j_call: TRBJ1-5; v_call: TRBV2; d_call: TRBD1; cdr3_aa: CASSQQGDQPQHF; cdr3_nt: TGTGCCAGCAGCCAACAGGGGGATCAGCCCCAGCATTTT
clone_size: -; j_call: TRBJ2-1; v_call: TRBV19; d_call: -; cdr3_aa: CASSIGQSLYNEQFF; cdr3_nt: TGTGCCAGTAGTATTGGGCAGAGCCTATACAATGAGCAGTTCTTC
clone_size: -; j_call: TRBJ2-7; v_call: TRBV2; d_call: -; cdr3_aa: CASREASWEQYF; cdr3_nt: TGTGCCAGCAGAGAGGCCTCTTGGGAGCAGTACTTC
clone_size: few; j_call: TRBJ1-5; v_call: TRBV2; d_call: TRBD1; cdr3_aa: CASRPTGSSNQPQHF; cdr3_nt: TGTGCCAGCAGGCCGACAGGGAGCAGCAATCAGCCCCAGCATTTT
clone_size: -; j_call: TRBJ2-7; v_call: TRBV27; d_call: TRBD1; cdr3_aa: CASGLRDRPYEQYF; cdr3_nt: TGTGCCAGCGGCCTCCGGGACAGACCCTACGAGCAGTACTTC
clone_size: few; j_call: TRBJ1-2; v_call: TRBV27; d_call: -; cdr3_aa: CASSRVSGDGYTF; cdr3_nt: TGTGCCAGCAGTCGAGTGTCGGGGGACGGCTACACCTTC
clone_size: -; j_call: TRBJ2-3; v_call: TRBV4-2; d_call: TRBD2; cdr3_aa: CASRDFVPGRESTDTQYF; cdr3_nt: TGTGCCAGCAGAGACTTCGTCCCCGGGAGGGAATCCACAGATACGCAGTATTTT
clone_size: -; j_call: TRBJ1-5; v_call: TRBV6-5; d_call: TRBD1; cdr3_aa: CASSYSGQDNQPQHF; cdr3_nt: TGTGCCAGCAGTTACTCGGGACAGGACAATCAGCCCCAGCATTTT
clone_size: -; j_call: TRBJ1-1; v_call: TRBV5-1; d_call: TRBD1; cdr3_aa: CASSLLRDRGKTEAFF; cdr3_nt: TGCGCCAGCAGCTTATTACGGGACAGGGGGAAAACTGAAGCTTTCTTT
clone_size: -; j_call: TRBJ1-2; v_call: TRBV4-1; d_call: -; cdr3_aa: CASSQDYPTNYGYTF; cdr3_nt: TGCGCCAGCAGCCAAGATTACCCTACTAACTATGGCTACACCTTC
clone_size: once; j_call: TRBJ1-2; v_call: TRBV27; d_call: TRBD1; cdr3_aa: CASSSADREADYGYTF; cdr3_nt: TGTGCCAGCAGTTCAGCAGACAGGGAGGCGGACTATGGCTACACCTTC
clone_size: once; j_call: TRBJ2-5; v_call: TRBV24-1; d_call: -; cdr3_aa: CATSDSGRGETQYF; cdr3_nt: TGTGCCACCAGTGATTCGGGTAGGGGAGAGACCCAGTACTTC
clone_size: -; j_call: TRBJ2-7; v_call: TRBV3-1/TRBV3-2; d_call: -; cdr3_aa: CASSQGSNSYYEQYF; cdr3_nt: TGTGCCAGCAGCCAAGGTAGTAACAGTTACTACGAGCAGTACTTC
clone_size: -; j_call: TRBJ1-2; v_call: TRBV5-6; d_call: -; cdr3_aa: CASSLNWKGSARGGYTF; cdr3_nt: TGTGCCAGCAGCTTAAATTGGAAGGGCAGCGCCAGGGGCGGCTACACCTTC
clone_size: -; j_call: TRBJ2-1; v_call: TRBV27; d_call: -; cdr3_aa: CASSSLTQAPYNEQFF; cdr3_nt: TGTGCCAGCAGTTCTCTGACTCAAGCGCCCTACAATGAGCAGTTCTTC
clone_size: -; j_call: TRBJ2-2; v_call: TRBV9; d_call: -; cdr3_aa: CASSVLGRRTGELFF; cdr3_nt: TGTGCCAGCAGCGTACTAGGAAGAAGAACCGGGGAGCTGTTTTTT
clone_size: -; j_call: TRBJ2-4; v_call: TRBV14; d_call: -; cdr3_aa: CASSQGLFQKNIQYF; cdr3_nt: TGTGCCAGCAGCCAAGGTCTCTTTCAGAAAAACATTCAGTACTTC
clone_size: -; j_call: TRBJ2-7; v_call: TRBV20-1; d_call: -; cdr3_aa: CSAPYHYEQYF; cdr3_nt: TGCAGTGCTCCCTACCACTACGAGCAGTACTTC
clone_size: -; j_call: TRBJ2-2; v_call: TRBV6-6; d_call: TRBD2; cdr3_aa: CASRDSGRAMSGELFF; cdr3_nt: TGTGCCAGCAGAGATAGCGGGAGGGCCATGAGCGGGGAGCTGTTTTTT
clone_size: once; j_call: TRBJ2-7; v_call: TRBV21-1; d_call: -; cdr3_aa: CASSKGSPFYEQYF; cdr3_nt: TGTGCCAGCAGCAAAGGAAGCCCCTTCTACGAGCAGTACTTC
clone_size: -; j_call: TRBJ1-5; v_call: TRBV12-3/TRBV12-4; d_call: -; cdr3_aa: CATRGHNQPQHF; cdr3_nt: TGTGCCACAAGGGGCCACAATCAGCCCCAGCATTTT
clone_size: -; j_call: TRBJ2-3; v_call: TRBV2; d_call: -; cdr3_aa: CASREQTSTDTQYF; cdr3_nt: TGTGCCAGCAGGGAGCAGACGAGCACAGATACGCAGTATTTT
clone_size: -; j_call: TRBJ2-6; v_call: TRBV19; d_call: -; cdr3_aa: CASSYRVSGANVLTF; cdr3_nt: TGTGCCAGTAGCTACAGGGTCTCTGGGGCCAACGTCCTGACTTTC
clone_size: -; j_call: TRBJ2-7; v_call: TRBV6-5; d_call: -; cdr3_aa: CASSPGAGLSYEQYF; cdr3_nt: TGTGCCAGCAGTCCCGGTGCAGGGCTGTCCTACGAGCAGTACTTC
clone_size: -; j_call: TRBJ1-1; v_call: TRBV28; d_call: -; cdr3_aa: CASSPGQYTEAFF; cdr3_nt: TGTGCCAGCAGTCCCGGACAGTACACTGAAGCTTTCTTT
clone_size: -; j_call: TRBJ2-2; v_call: TRBV7-2; d_call: -; cdr3_aa: CASSLRGTGDTGELFF; cdr3_nt: TGTGCCAGCAGCCTCCGCGGGACTGGCGACACCGGGGAGCTGTTTTTT
clone_size: -; j_call: TRBJ2-7; v_call: TRBV5-1; d_call: -; cdr3_aa: CASSPGGGKHSYEQYF; cdr3_nt: TGCGCCAGCAGCCCCGGTGGGGGGAAGCACTCCTACGAGCAGTACTTC
clone_size: -; j_call: TRBJ1-2; v_call: TRBV25-1; d_call: -; cdr3_aa: CASSEQTGRSYGYTF; cdr3_nt: TGTGCCAGCAGTGAACAAACAGGGCGTAGCTATGGCTACACCTTC
clone_size: -; j_call: TRBJ2-1; v_call: TRBV14; d_call: TRBD2; cdr3_aa: CASRPTSAQNYNEQFF; cdr3_nt: TGTGCCAGCAGACCCACTAGCGCCCAAAACTACAATGAGCAGTTCTTC
clone_size: -; j_call: TRBJ2-7; v_call: TRBV10-1; d_call: -; cdr3_aa: CASSESTRGEQYF; cdr3_nt: TGCGCCAGCAGTGAGTCTACCCGGGGCGAGCAGTACTTC
clone_size: -; j_call: TRBJ2-2; v_call: TRBV19; d_call: -; cdr3_aa: CASRASGELFF; cdr3_nt: TGTGCCAGCAGGGCCTCCGGGGAGCTGTTTTTT
clone_size: -; j_call: TRBJ1-2; v_call: TRBV3-1/TRBV3-2; d_call: -; cdr3_aa: CASSQKQHTGYTF; cdr3_nt: TGTGCCAGCAGCCAAAAACAGCACACTGGCTACACCTTC
clone_size: -; j_call: TRBJ1-5; v_call: TRBV19; d_call: -; cdr3_aa: CASSIGGVSNQPQHF; cdr3_nt: TGTGCCAGTAGTATAGGGGGAGTTAGCAATCAGCCCCAGCATTTT
clone_size: -; j_call: TRBJ2-7; v_call: TRBV28; d_call: TRBD2; cdr3_aa: CASSLLGEGLGEQYF; cdr3_nt: TGTGCCAGCAGTTTATTGGGGGAGGGCCTAGGCGAGCAGTACTTC
clone_size: once; j_call: TRBJ2-1; v_call: TRBV5-1; d_call: TRBD2; cdr3_aa: CASSFQAGGHTNEQFF; cdr3_nt: TGCGCCAGCAGCTTCCAAGCGGGAGGGCATACCAATGAGCAGTTCTTC
clone_size: once; j_call: TRBJ1-1; v_call: TRBV10-2; d_call: -; cdr3_aa: CASKKRRTENEAFF; cdr3_nt: TGCGCCAGCAAGAAAAGGAGGACAGAGAATGAAGCTTTCTTT
clone_size: -; j_call: TRBJ2-7; v_call: TRBV24-1; d_call: -; cdr3_aa: CATSDSRDISYEQYF; cdr3_nt: TGTGCCACCAGTGATTCCCGGGACATTTCCTACGAGCAGTACTTC
clone_size: -; j_call: TRBJ2-3; v_call: TRBV27; d_call: TRBD2; cdr3_aa: CASSFSSGITDTQYF; cdr3_nt: TGTGCCAGCAGTTTCTCTAGCGGGATTACAGATACGCAGTATTTT
clone_size: -; j_call: TRBJ2-7; v_call: TRBV19; d_call: -; cdr3_aa: CASSPGHLEQYF; cdr3_nt: TGTGCCAGTAGCCCCGGACACCTCGAGCAGTACTTC
clone_size: few; j_call: TRBJ1-2; v_call: TRBV19; d_call: TRBD1; cdr3_aa: CASRAGTATNYGYTF; cdr3_nt: TGTGCCAGCCGTGCCGGGACAGCTACTAACTATGGCTACACCTTC
clone_size: -; j_call: TRBJ2-1; v_call: TRBV3-1/TRBV3-2; d_call: -; cdr3_aa: CASSQDVEDSREQFF; cdr3_nt: TGTGCCAGCAGCCAAGATGTTGAGGACAGCCGAGAGCAGTTCTTC
clone_size: -; j_call: TRBJ2-5; v_call: TRBV5-4; d_call: -; cdr3_aa: CASSLTRETQYF; cdr3_nt: TGTGCCAGCAGCCTGACGAGGGAGACCCAGTACTTC
clone_size: -; j_call: TRBJ2-5; v_call: TRBV5-1; d_call: TRBD2; cdr3_aa: CASKDASGRAWETQYF; cdr3_nt: TGCGCCAGCAAGGACGCTAGCGGGAGGGCCTGGGAGACCCAGTACTTC
clone_size: -; j_call: TRBJ1-5; v_call: TRBV28; d_call: -; cdr3_aa: CASSPSGTLYSNQPQHF; cdr3_nt: TGTGCCAGCAGTCCTTCCGGGACACTTTATAGCAATCAGCCCCAGCATTTT
clone_size: -; j_call: TRBJ2-1; v_call: TRBV11-2; d_call: TRBD2; cdr3_aa: CASSLVRLAGNYNEQFF; cdr3_nt: TGTGCCAGCAGCTTGGTGAGACTAGCGGGAAACTACAATGAGCAGTTCTTC
clone_size: -; j_call: TRBJ1-2; v_call: TRBV29-1; d_call: TRBD1; cdr3_aa: CSAKGQGGANYGYTF; cdr3_nt: TGCAGCGCTAAGGGACAGGGGGGCGCGAACTATGGCTACACCTTC
clone_size: -; j_call: TRBJ2-1; v_call: TRBV9; d_call: TRBD1; cdr3_aa: CASSVGDRVSYNEQFF; cdr3_nt: TGTGCCAGCAGCGTAGGGGACAGGGTCTCCTACAATGAGCAGTTCTTC
clone_size: -; j_call: TRBJ1-2; v_call: TRBV5-5; d_call: -; cdr3_aa: CASTKEGGLGYGYTF; cdr3_nt: TGTGCCAGCACCAAGGAGGGGGGGCTGGGCTATGGCTACACCTTC